What follows is one TCR beta chain and its context. This entry is derived from a study of blood T cell repertoires in COVID-19. Categorization into cohorts depended on clinical history that participants reported. V lost 0 bases and J lost 2, with 11 bases in between. CDR3 length equals 15 residues. Germline V gives CDR1 MNHEY, CDR2 SVGAGI. Study processing details: Estimation of nucleated cell counts was performed using reference gene primer amplification. The protocol was immunoSEQ multiplex PCR, while the TCRdb copy is restricted to in-frame clones and leaves out a portion. The DNA was the basis for D and trimming; V, J and clone size are from that table. The table records some 250,000 clones, about 91% of them present only once.

This chain joins TRBV6-5 and TRBJ2-7, with D possibly TRBD1 on 5 matching bases. This TCR came from a human donor in a cohort exposed to, infected with or recovered from COVID-19 (not recorded which). The donor label of this sample is uncertain. The sample taken for sequencing was PBMCs or T cells enriched from blood (not recorded which). CDR3 region: CASSYSTARAYEQYF. CDR3 coding DNA: TGTGCCAGCAGTTACTCGACGGCCAGGGCCTACGAGCAGTACTTC.